A single sample gave rise to the 2 T cell receptor beta chains below, sequenced in a study of breast tumors, draining lymph nodes, adjacent tissues. TCRdb re-called the multiplex PCR reads with MiXCR, one entry per CDR3 protein. Of some 230,000 distinct CDR3 sequences listed, less than 35% were seen once; the top ten hold 3% to 4.5%. The lymph nodes were axillary draining lymph nodes from breast cancer patients. The sequenced sample was axillary lymph node tissue. Receptor source: a female donor with breast cancer. Some clones in this sample may be carry-over from other donors' samples.

This clonotype was picked up many times. The gene calls are TRBV30 and TRBJ2-5, with D maybe TRBD1 (5 bases). The CDR3 sequence is 14 residues long. The V and J ends lost 0 bases and 5 bases respectively, with 13 bases between them. The V gene's germline CDR1 is GTSNPN and CDR2 SVGIG (reference sequence). In nucleotides, the CDR3 is TGTGCCTGGAGTGTAGGTGCAGGGAAGGAGACCCAGTACTTC. Translation gives CAWSVGAGKETQYF.

Concerning this clonotype: Relative to the germline gene, one junction end is altered; a read error may explain this. The rearrangement uses TRBV2 and TRBJ2-2; 9 bases are shared with TRBD1. The CDR3 runs 18 residues. CDR1 and CDR2 (germline): SNHLY, FYNNEI. The DNA of the CDR3 is TGTGCCAGCAGTCGGACAGGGGTCGAAAGTCGGAGCACCGGGGAGCTCTTTTTT. Translated: CASSRTGVESRSTGELFF.